Each of the 29 T cell receptor beta chains below was sequenced from the same sample in a study of blood T cell repertoires in COVID-19. Generated by immunoSEQ multiplex PCR, the TCRdb table keeps only in-frame clones and is missing some. The profile covers around 9,800 clones, with 75% to 90% appearing a single time and about 7.8% taken by the ten largest. Sequencing used peripheral blood. The receptor set was obtained from a man between 65 and 85 years old with active COVID-19.

This rearrangement joins TRBV12-3 or TRBV12-4 to TRBJ2-7, with 7 nucleotides matching TRBD1. This CDR3 comprises 13 residues. V gave up 6 bases and J gave up 2 bases; unmatched junction bases: 4. Here the CDR3 reads CASRPTGTYEQYF. Here the CDR3 DNA reads TGTGCCAGCAGACCGACAGGGACCTACGAGCAGTACTTC.

About this clone itself: One junction end disagrees with the germline gene, perhaps due to a read error. This sequence joins TRBV7-2 and TRBJ1-5, with 8 bases identical to TRBD1. The CDR3 spans 14 residues. The germline gives CDR1 SGHTA, CDR2 FQGNSA. CDR3 sequence reads: CASSLAGGSQPQHF. CDR3 coding DNA: TGTGCCAGCAGCCTAGCAGGGGGCAGTCAGCCCCAGCATTTT. The full variable domain, its missing parts supplied by reference TRBV7-2 and TRBJ1-5, is GAGVSQSPSNKVTEKGKDVELRCDPISGHTALYWYRQSLGQGLEFLIYFQGNSAPDKSGLPSDRFSAERTGGSVSTLTIQRTQQEDSAVYLCASSLAGGSQPQHFGDGTRLSIL.

This clone has a handful of counts. The chain recombines TRBV7-9 with TRBJ1-2; 7 positions agree with TRBD1. The V segment lost 4 bases and the J segment 4 bases; nucleotides outside the gene matches: 9. In germline, CDR1 is SEHNR, CDR2 FQNEAQ (reference sequence). The CDR3 runs 15 residues. Written as DNA, the CDR3 is TGTGCCAGCAGCTCGGACAGGTACAGCCTCTATGGCTACACCTTC. Translation gives CASSSDRYSLYGYTF.

The CDR3 DNA reads TGCAGCGCCGGGGACAGTTACGAGCAGTACTTC. Encoded protein: CSAGDSYEQYF. V usage is TRBV29-1 and J usage is TRBJ2-7; 7 bases map to TRBD1. The CDR3 totals 11 residues. Germline V gene data show CDR1 as SQVTM and CDR2 as ANQGSEA. The V gene end was trimmed by 7 bases and the J gene end by 4 bases; junction bases not matched to a gene: 4.

The chain is built from TRBV4-1 and TRBJ2-1, with 12 bases aligning to TRBD2. CDR3 length: 16 amino acids. J lost 3 bases, V lost 1 base, and 1 base had no gene match. Germline values: CDR1 MGHRA, CDR2 YSYEKL. Here the CDR3 DNA reads TGCGCCAGCAGCCAAGGACTAGCGGGGGTCTACAATGAGCAGTTCTTC. Translation: CASSQGLAGVYNEQFF.

The chain carries TRBV3-1 (or the pseudogene TRBV3-2) and TRBJ1-2; a possible D gene is TRBD1 (5 bases). V was pared by 6 bases and J by 1 base, with 9 bases between. Germline CDR1 LGHDT, CDR2 YNNKEL (reference sequence). The CDR3 has 13 residues. The CDR3 coding sequence is TGTGCCAGCAGTGGGGCGATTAACTATGGCTACACCTTC. This encodes CASSGAINYGYTF.

The CDR3, as DNA: TGCGCCAGCAGCCCTGGACAGGGGGACGAAAAACTGTTTTTT. Its protein is CASSPGQGDEKLFF. The chain is built from TRBV5-1 and TRBJ1-4; TRBD1 matches at 10 bases. Trimming removed 4 bases from V and 8 bases from J; junction bases left unmatched: 5. This CDR3 region has 14 residues. Germline CDR1 is SGHRS and CDR2 is YFSETQ. Full variable domain (outside the CDR3, taken from reference TRBV5-1 and TRBJ1-4): KAGVTQTPRYLIKTRGQQVTLSCSPISGHRSVSWYQQTPGQGLQFLFEYFSETQRNKGNFPGRFSGRQFSNSRSEMNVSTLELGDSALYLCASSPGQGDEKLFFGSGTQLSVL.

The chain uses TRBV10-1 and TRBJ1-5; D may be TRBD1 (6 bases). The length of the CDR3 is 14 residues. Germline CDR1 and CDR2: WNHNN and SYGVQD (reference sequence). Deletions cut 11 bases from V and 2 bases from J, with 16 bases between. This CDR3 reads CAADKGGGNQPQHF. CDR3 coding DNA: TGCGCCGCCGACAAGGGGGGGGGCAATCAGCCCCAGCATTTT.

V gene TRBV5-1 combines with J gene TRBJ1-2; D may be TRBD1 (6 bases). V was clipped by 4 bases and J by 8 bases, with 12 bases between them. Germline-derived CDR1 and CDR2 are SGHRS and YFSETQ. The CDR3 consists of 12 residues. CDR3 nucleotide sequence: TGCGCCAGCAGCCGCACAGGGTACGGCTACACCTTC. It yields the protein CASSRTGYGYTF. The full variable domain, completed using reference TRBV5-1 and TRBJ1-2, is KAGVTQTPRYLIKTRGQQVTLSCSPISGHRSVSWYQQTPGQGLQFLFEYFSETQRNKGNFPGRFSGRQFSNSRSEMNVSTLELGDSALYLCASSRTGYGYTFGSGTRLTVV.

This clone occurred once. V gene TRBV5-1 combines with J gene TRBJ2-7; 8 bases align to TRBD1. From germline, CDR1 is SGHRS and CDR2 YFSETQ. CDR3 length equals 14 residues. Trimming at V came to 4 bases and at J to 4 bases, leaving 7 bases not matched to a gene. CDR3 sequence reads: CASSQGAGDYEQYF. DNA for the CDR3: TGCGCCAGCAGCCAGGGGGCCGGGGATTACGAGCAGTACTTC.

The chain links TRBV5-4 to TRBJ2-7; 7 nucleotides line up with TRBD2. Per the germline V gene, CDR1 is SGHNT and CDR2 is YYREEE (reference sequence). Trimming took 4 bases from V and 0 from J; bases not matched to a gene: 4. The CDR3 is made up of 14 amino acids. CDR3 region: CASSATGGSYEQYF. The CDR3 DNA reads TGTGCCAGCAGCGCCACGGGGGGCTCCTACGAGCAGTACTTC.

The V gene is TRBV6-5, the J gene TRBJ1-1, with D possibly being TRBD1 (6 bases). Between the trimmed V and J ends, which lost 10 bases and 4 bases, there was a span of 10 bases. Germline CDR1 MNHEY, CDR2 SVGAGI. The CDR3 has 11 amino acids. The CDR3 DNA sequence: TGTGCCACCGGACAGTTCACTGAAGCTTTCTTT. It specifies CATGQFTEAFF.

V usage is TRBV14 and J usage is TRBJ2-1; D remains unclear. Germline assignment: CDR1 SGHDN and CDR2 FVKESK. This CDR3 region has 11 residues. The CDR3: CAVGSYNEQFF. As DNA, the CDR3 is TGTGCTGTCGGGTCCTACAATGAGCAGTTCTTC.

The genes are TRBV2 and TRBJ2-2; D might be TRBD1 (8 bases). In germline, CDR1 is SNHLY, CDR2 FYNNEI. CDR3 length equals 13 residues. The V gene lost 5 bases and the J gene lost 13 bases, with 17 bases spanning the gap. Written as DNA, the CDR3 is TGTGCCAGCAGTCGGACAGGGAGGGGGTTGCTGTTTTTT. Translated, it gives CASSRTGRGLLFF.

The CDR3 nucleotides read TGTGCCATAAGACAGGGTGGAACTGAAGCTTTCTTT. Translated, it gives CAIRQGGTEAFF. The chain is built from TRBV19 and TRBJ1-1; TRBD1 agrees at 7 bases. The germline gives CDR1 LNHDA, CDR2 SQIVND (reference sequence). V lost 10 bases, J lost 5 bases, and 7 bases stayed unmatched. This CDR3 region has 12 residues.

This clone was seen a single time. The chain carries TRBV21-1 and TRBJ1-2; the table's TRBD1 call for D was not verified on the DNA. TRBV21-1 is assigned pseudogene status. The CDR3 runs to 16 residues. The CDR3 reads CASSNDRVRAPYGYTF. DNA for the CDR3: TGTGCCAGCAGCAACGACAGGGTTCGGGCGCCCTATGGCTACACCTTC.

In its sample, this clone was seen once. V usage is TRBV2 and J usage is TRBJ1-6, with TRBD1 matching over 10 bases. CDR3 length equals 16 residues. Germline V gene data show CDR1 as SNHLY and CDR2 as FYNNEI. Losses at the gene ends were 7 bases for V and 6 bases for J; bases not matched to a gene: 9. For the CDR3, the DNA is TGTGCCAGCACCCCCGACAGGGGGCGCATTAATTCACCCCTCCACTTT. It translates to CASTPDRGRINSPLHF.

The V and J genes are TRBV10-3 and TRBJ2-7; 9 nucleotides agree with TRBD1. Germline V lookup: CDR1 ENHRY, CDR2 SYGVKD. The CDR3 is 14 residues long. Unmatched junction bases numbered 9, after V lost 6 bases and J lost 6 bases. CDR3 residues: CAISGQGRAGEQYF. In DNA form, the CDR3 reads TGTGCCATCAGCGGACAGGGGAGAGCGGGCGAGCAGTACTTC.

The chain carries TRBV4-2 and TRBJ2-3, with 9 bases fitting TRBD1. In germline, CDR1 is LGHNA, CDR2 YNFKEQ. The V gene end was trimmed by 4 bases and the J gene end by 0 bases; junction bases not matched to a gene: 5. This CDR3 region has 16 residues. CDR3 in amino acids: CASSPTGGLSTDTQYF. The CDR3 DNA follows: TGTGCCAGCAGCCCGACAGGGGGACTTAGCACAGATACGCAGTATTTT.

The V gene is TRBV2, the J gene TRBJ2-7; TRBD2 aligns across 7 bases. Germline assignment: CDR1 SNHLY and CDR2 FYNNEI. Trimming removed 3 bases from V and 4 bases from J; junction bases left unmatched: 6. CDR3 length: 14 residues. The CDR3 is CASSDPSGPYEQYF. CDR3 DNA sequence: TGTGCCAGCAGTGATCCTAGCGGACCTTACGAGCAGTACTTC.

The rearrangement uses TRBV30 and TRBJ1-5; 9 positions match TRBD1. The germline gives CDR1 GTSNPN, CDR2 SVGIG (reference sequence). V lost 2 bases, J lost 3 bases, and 8 bases stayed unmatched. The CDR3 length is 16 residues. As DNA, the CDR3 is TGTGCCTGGAGTTTAGGCTGGACAGGGGTCAATCAGCCCCAGCATTTT. Translation gives CAWSLGWTGVNQPQHF.

This rearrangement joins TRBV7-9 to TRBJ2-7; 12 bases line up with TRBD1. V dropped 1 base and J dropped 7; count of bases not matched to a gene: 8. The CDR3 has 16 residues. Germline V gene data show CDR1 as SEHNR and CDR2 as FQNEAQ (reference sequence). In DNA form, the CDR3 reads TGTGCCAGCAGCTTAGGGGGACAGGGGGCTGGAGGTGAGCAGTACTTC. It specifies CASSLGGQGAGGEQYF.

This clone was found once. V and J are TRBV7-8 and TRBJ2-5; TRBD2 is a possible D gene (5 bases). The CDR3 is 14 amino acids. V was trimmed by 5 bases and J by 1 base, leaving 11 bases between them. In germline, CDR1 is SGHVS, CDR2 FQNEAQ. The CDR3 here is CASSAPGSQETQYF. CDR3 coding DNA: TGTGCCAGCAGCGCCCCGGGGAGCCAAGAGACCCAGTACTTC.

V and J are TRBV4-3 and TRBJ1-1, with a weak D call TRBD1 (5 bases). V was pared by 1 base and J by 1 base, with 10 bases between. CDR3 length: 15 amino acids. From germline, CDR1 is LGHNA and CDR2 YSLEER. The CDR3: CASSQGVTENTEAFF. The CDR3 bases are TGCGCCAGCAGCCAAGGTGTGACAGAGAACACTGAAGCTTTCTTT.

The rearrangement joins TRBV5-1 to TRBJ2-2; D is undetermined. The CDR3 has 16 amino acids. Trimming removed 0 bases from V and 5 bases from J, with 14 bases in between. Germline CDR1 is SGHRS and CDR2 is YFSETQ. CDR3 in DNA: TGCGCCAGCAGCTTGGGAGGAGTGAGAGGAACCGGGGAGCTGTTTTTT. It yields the protein CASSLGGVRGTGELFF.

The chain joins TRBV21-1 to TRBJ2-2; the D segment call TRBD1 is taken from the table without a DNA check. TRBV21-1 is a pseudogene locus. The CDR3 spans 16 residues. The CDR3 nucleotides are TGTGCCAGCAGCCCCAGGACAGGGCTAAACACCGGGGAGCTGTTTTTT. Amino acid sequence: CASSPRTGLNTGELFF.

The rearrangement uses TRBV5-1 and TRBJ2-5, with D tentatively TRBD1 (5 bases). CDR1 is SGHRS, CDR2 YFSETQ, per germline. The V and J ends lost 1 base and 2 bases respectively, with 9 bases between them. The CDR3 is 14 amino acids. Here the CDR3 DNA reads TGCGCCAGCAGCTTGCAAGGGGAACAAGAGACCCAGTACTTC. It yields the protein CASSLQGEQETQYF.

The chain is built from TRBV7-9 and TRBJ1-1; weak D call: TRBD1 (6 bases). The CDR3 contains 15 residues. From germline, CDR1 is SEHNR and CDR2 FQNEAQ (reference sequence). Trimming took off 3 bases at V and 4 bases at J, with 15 bases between the two ends. CDR3 amino acids: CASSLRGLAVTEAFF. Written as DNA, the CDR3 is TGTGCCAGCAGCTTGAGGGGGTTGGCCGTCACTGAAGCTTTCTTT.

V is TRBV7-3 and J is TRBJ2-1; TRBD2 matches at 8 bases. CDR1 and CDR2 from the germline V gene are SGHTA and FQGTGA. V shed 5 bases and J 7 bases; nucleotides not matched to a gene: 10. The CDR3 totals 15 residues. Here the CDR3 reads CASSTGGGPTNEQFF. In DNA, the CDR3 is TGTGCCAGCAGCACGGGCGGGGGGCCCACTAATGAGCAGTTCTTC.